The 5 T cell receptor beta chains below come from one sample, sequenced in a study of T cell clusters in autoimmune cytopenias. Tens of thousands of genome equivalents of blood DNA were amplified for TRB. TRB was amplified by touch-down multiplex PCR, primer pools A and B combined. For each CDR3 protein, TCRdb gives one entry from its re-call of the multiplex PCR reads, without DNA. Its clone listing holds about 5,000 distinct CDR3 sequences. This sample also appeared in a second study, on T cell repertoires in aging, cancer and after chemotherapy.

Sequenced input: peripheral blood. The receptors derive from a human donor in good health.

The rearrangement uses TRBV6-2 or TRBV6-3 and TRBJ2-2; TCRdb indicates TRBD2, and absent DNA this call remains unverified. There are 16 residues in the CDR3. Germline V gene sequence: CDR1 MNHEY, CDR2 SVGEGT. The CDR3: CASSYSRRVPTGELFF.

CDR3 sequence: CASSPPFPGRGGPYNEQFF. The chain links TRBV27 to TRBJ2-1; TCRdb's D gene call, TRBD1, goes unchecked for lack of DNA. CDR1 and CDR2 (germline): MNHEY, SMNVEV (reference sequence). This CDR3 is built from 19 residues.

According to its frequency, this clonotype is medium-sized. The chain carries TRBV18 and TRBJ2-5; TCRdb indicates TRBD1, and absent DNA this call remains unverified. The CDR3 loop spans 13 amino acids. CDR1 is KGHSH and CDR2 is LQKENI in the germline V gene. The CDR3 sequence is CASSPRHGDDQYF.

Its frequency marks this clonotype as medium-sized. The genes are TRBV29-1 and TRBJ1-1. The germline CDR1 and CDR2 sequences are SQVTM and ANQGSEA. The CDR3 has 12 amino acids. The CDR3 loop is CSVASADTEAFF.

This clonotype shows up as medium-sized by frequency. The rearrangement joins TRBV29-1 to TRBJ2-2; the TCRdb call, TRBD2, lacks DNA for checking. The CDR3 consists of 14 residues. In germline, CDR1 is SQVTM, CDR2 ANQGSEA. The CDR3 protein is CSVEWVAVTGELFF.